This T cell receptor (beta chain) was captured in a study of blood T cells in healthy people across ages (dated by TCRdb to the mid-2010s). Looking at the study overall: In model experiments, template switching captured roughly one uniquely barcoded TCR beta cDNA molecule for every two T cells. Age-related changes in TCR beta repertoire diversity were measured in the study by deep sequencing normalized with unique cDNA molecular identifiers. Donors were grouped into four age groups: young (average roughly 15 years), middle-aged (approximately 41), aged (around 56) and long-lived (just over 80). Donors of different ages were randomly distributed across sequencing lanes to avoid experimental bias. Two additional independent replicas of 1 million unique cDNA reads from the same blood draw were analyzed for two donors (one aged 18 to 30 and one aged 80 or older). General study outcomes and caveats: Total diversity estimates from one million sequenced T cells were considered lower bounds and underestimates. Because the CMV infection status of the donors was unknown, age-related changes in expanded clonotypes may potentially have been confounded. Bulk unsorted PBMC profiling prevented conclusive comparison of naive and antigen-experienced compartments. A strong correlation was found between observed TCR beta diversity and the percentage of naive T cells measured by flow cytometry. Observed TCR beta diversity per million T cells fell roughly linearly with age, and a significant reduction was already apparent by age around 40. Compared with the aged group, the long-lived group had more naive CD4+ T cells, fewer expanded clones and increased TCR diversity, suggesting age selection.

About this clonotype: Its antigen specificity is not known. The sample holds no much larger clone one base away, and base qualities are not on file.

Donors were 30 to 45 systemically healthy Caucasian individuals from Russia aged 6 to 90 years. Approximately 9.3 milliliters of peripheral blood were collected from each donor into EDTA-treated Vacutainer tubes. Ficoll-Paque density-gradient centrifugation was used to isolate PBMCs, with at least 6.5 million obtained per sample. Trizol reagent was used to extract total RNA from PBMCs, with at least 5 micrograms per sample. For every donor, an aliquot of PBMCs went through flow cytometry to measure the percentages of naive CD45RAhigh/CD27high T cells. The germline V gene (reference sequence) supplies CDR1 MNHEY and CDR2 SMNVEV. The CDR3 holds 16 amino acids from the cysteine to the phenylalanine. Solely the CDR3 DNA is kept, with 48 bases framed from the first base. V is cut back by 7 bases and J by 7 bases, with 7 bases in the junction unmatched. The library was obtained by 5' RACE. Sequencing took place on an Illumina HiSeq 2500. A second PCR of roughly 6 to 11 cycles was performed with a sample-barcoded 5' primer and a J-beta primer mix. A unique molecular identifier was introduced onto each TCR beta cDNA molecule by a template-switch 5' adaptor carrying 12 random nucleotides. Each sample yielded at least 2.5 million CDR3-containing paired-end reads. All of the RNA was converted into first-strand cDNA using the Mint cDNA synthesis kit, with a TRBC-specific oligonucleotide serving as the primer. All cDNA was treated with uracil-DNA glycosylase and then went through a first 18-cycle PCR with the universal primers M1SS and BC2_uni_R. As for the original processing: For normalization, 1 million high-quality reads, each with a distinct molecular identifier, were randomly selected from each sample. Reads sharing molecular identifiers were discarded rather than binned into consensus sequences. MiTCR, run with a Q25 quality threshold and the strictest error-elimination algorithm, handled CDR3 identification, clonotype clustering and error correction. A nonparametric unseen species model with Euler transformation was used to estimate lower-bound total TCR beta diversity. Using fastp trimming at Q25 and MiXCR clonotype assembly, TCRdb reanalyzed the public sequencing data and kept in-frame beta chains. A single entry per CDR3 protein holds the most common genes and DNA from its merged rows. These V and J calls derive from TCRdb rather than the authors' analysis. For this sample there are about 1.4 million distinct CDR3 sequences; roughly 60% appear just once. 6.7% of the sample is held by the ten biggest clonotypes.

This receptor was identified in a man between 18 and 35 years old in good health. Source material: blood. The receptor chain draws on TRBV27 and TRBJ2-1; TRBD2 lines up with 16 middle nucleotides. At the DNA level, the sequence is TGTGCCAGCAAAGGGACTAGCGGGAGGGCTAGAAATGAGCAGTTCTTC. Translated, this is CASKGTSGRARNEQFF.